This TCR beta chain is from a study of T cell responses to AZD1222 COVID-19 vaccine. Whole-study context: Doses given second, at about 4 or about 12 weeks, were pooled. Study outcomes and limitations: Along spike, vaccine-associated CD4 TCRs were found throughout, with dominance at 160-218 and 743-854. Sampling captured repertoires only after the peak T cell response. Two AZD1222 doses significantly raised spike-specific TCR breadth and depth over controls.

The junction had 7 bases not matched to a gene; V was cut back by 4 bases and J by 4 bases. CDR1 is SGHTA and CDR2 is FQGNSA in the germline V gene. This CDR3 region has 15 residues. Libraries were prepared by immunoSEQ multiplex PCR; TCRdb keeps only in-frame clonotypes and omits some of them. The data show approximately 260,000 clones, approximately 93% seen once. Note on this clone: Its antigen is unknown.

The V gene is TRBV7-2, the J gene TRBJ2-7; 10 bases agree with TRBD1. Sequences were derived from peripheral blood, sampled on day 0 of AZD1222 vaccination. The sequence came from an adult in good health. In DNA, the CDR3 is TGTGCCAGCAGCTCTAACCGGGACAGGGGTTACGAGCAGTACTTC. It translates to CASSSNRDRGYEQYF.